The clone carrying this T cell receptor (beta chain) was detected once. The data derive from a study of cytotoxic CD8 clonotypes in ibrutinib-treated CLL. Generated by immunoSEQ multiplex PCR, the TCRdb table keeps only in-frame clones and is missing some. Of 57,000 or so clones listed, around 52% were seen once; the top ten hold about 24%. CDR1 is SGDLS, CDR2 YYNGEE, per germline. CDR3 length: 15 amino acids. V gave up 9 bases and J gave up 0 bases; unmatched junction bases: 5. Material: PBMCs, obtained at disease progression, from a patient treated with ibrutinib. The chain links TRBV9 to TRBJ1-4, with TRBD1 identical over 10 bases. The TCR comes from a human donor with chronic lymphocytic leukemia. CDR3 DNA sequence: TGTGCCAAGGGACAGGGGCTATCAACTAATGAAAAACTGTTTTTT. Translated, it gives CAKGQGLSTNEKLFF.